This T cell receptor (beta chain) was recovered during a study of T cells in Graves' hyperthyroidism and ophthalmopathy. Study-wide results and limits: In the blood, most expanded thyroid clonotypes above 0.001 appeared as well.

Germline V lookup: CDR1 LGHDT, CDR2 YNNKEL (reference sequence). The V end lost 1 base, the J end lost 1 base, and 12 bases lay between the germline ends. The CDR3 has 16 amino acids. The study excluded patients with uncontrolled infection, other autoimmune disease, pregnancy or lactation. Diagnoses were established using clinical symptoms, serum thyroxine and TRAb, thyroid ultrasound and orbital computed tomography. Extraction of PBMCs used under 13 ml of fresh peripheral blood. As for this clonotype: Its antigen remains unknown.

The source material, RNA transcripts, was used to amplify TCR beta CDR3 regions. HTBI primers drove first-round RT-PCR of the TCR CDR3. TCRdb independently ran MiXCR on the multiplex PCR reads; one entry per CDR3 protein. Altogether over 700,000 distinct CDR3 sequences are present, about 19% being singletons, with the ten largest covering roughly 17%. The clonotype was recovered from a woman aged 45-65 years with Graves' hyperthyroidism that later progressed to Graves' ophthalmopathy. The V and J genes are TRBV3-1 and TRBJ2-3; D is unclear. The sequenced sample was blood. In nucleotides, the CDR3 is TGTGCCAGCAGCCAAGTTTCAACGTCTGGCACAGATACGCAGTATTTT. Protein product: CASSQVSTSGTDTQYF.